This T cell receptor beta chain was sequenced for a study of T-cell reconstitution after alpha-beta-depleted transplantation in children. Trimming took off 6 bases at V and 4 bases at J, with 11 bases between the two ends. The CDR3 has 13 residues. Germline V gives CDR1 ENHRY, CDR2 SYGVKD. In this sample, this clonotype turned up many times. Its antigen is undetermined. Preparing the TCRbeta library involved the use of unique molecular identifiers. Each CDR3 protein gets one entry after TCRdb re-called the PCR reads with MiXCR. Of roughly 490,000 distinct CDR3 sequences listed, about an eighth are singletons. Overall study results and limits: T-cell numbers and diversity, one year after transplant, stemmed largely from T cells that were newly produced.

Material: PBMCs, mostly from graft donor cells, obtained 180 days after TCRalphabeta/CD19-depleted stem cell transplant. This TCR derives from a female patient aged 2-9 years who had a stem cell transplant for aplastic anemia, so the T cells may come from the graft donor. This rearrangement joins TRBV10-3 to TRBJ2-3, with D possibly being TRBD1 (6 bases). The CDR3 DNA follows: TGTGCCATCAGAATGACAGGTCCAGATACGCAGTATTTT. Protein sequence: CAIRMTGPDTQYF.